This is a list of T cell receptor beta chains from one sample in a study of T cells in localized non-small cell lung cancer. TCRdb keeps only in-frame clones here, not all; method: immunoSEQ multiplex PCR. Of approximately 900 clones in the sample, less than 25% were seen once. The sequencing used lung tumor tissue, collected before any cancer treatment. The source of these receptors is a woman aged 35 to 69 with stage I squamous cell lung carcinoma. The CDR3 runs from the conserved cysteine through the conserved F or W. The D gene is left open where the match is weak. Clone size appears in some rows only: once, few, many, or a class for an expanded clone.

D: -; J: TRBJ2-2; V: TRBV19; size: -; CDR3: CASSIAHNTGELFF; DNA: TGTGCCAGTAGTATAGCGCATAACACCGGGGAGCTGTTTTTT
D: -; J: TRBJ2-5; V: TRBV4-1; size: few; CDR3: CASSHSGEETQYF; DNA: TGCGCCAGCAGCCACTCAGGGGAAGAGACCCAGTACTTC
D: -; J: TRBJ1-2; V: TRBV1; size: few; CDR3: CASSQEGARPTYGYTF; DNA: TGCGCCAGCAGCCAAGAAGGAGCCAGGCCTACCTATGGCTACACCTTC
D: -; J: TRBJ1-2; V: TRBV5-1; size: -; CDR3: CASSWAPGQNYGYTF; DNA: TGCGCCAGCAGCTGGGCCCCCGGACAGAACTATGGCTACACCTTC
D: -; J: TRBJ2-3; V: TRBV29-1; size: -; CDR3: CSVEAQVGDTQYF; DNA: TGCAGCGTTGAGGCCCAGGTGGGGGATACGCAGTATTTT
D: -; J: TRBJ2-7; V: TRBV28; size: large; CDR3: CASASFWKGEQYF; DNA: TGTGCCAGCGCATCCTTTTGGAAGGGCGAGCAGTACTTC
D: -; J: TRBJ1-6; V: TRBV28; size: hyperexpanded; CDR3: CASSPWTDYNSPLHF; DNA: TGTGCCAGCAGCCCATGGACGGATTATAATTCACCCCTCCACTTT
D: -; J: TRBJ1-1; V: TRBV14; size: few; CDR3: CASSRQENTEAFF; DNA: TGTGCCAGCAGCCGACAGGAGAACACTGAAGCTTTCTTT
D: -; J: TRBJ2-2; V: TRBV11-3; size: few; CDR3: CASSLVTGGNTGELFF; DNA: TGTGCCAGCAGCTTAGTGACTGGCGGGAACACCGGGGAGCTGTTTTTT
D: TRBD1; J: TRBJ1-3; V: TRBV9; size: -; CDR3: CASSGQGAFGNTIYF; DNA: TGTGCCAGCAGTGGGCAGGGGGCGTTTGGAAACACCATATATTTT
D: TRBD1; J: TRBJ1-5; V: TRBV19; size: -; CDR3: CASNLGQGVRSNQPQHF; DNA: TGTGCCAGCAATCTAGGACAGGGAGTGAGGAGCAATCAGCCCCAGCATTTT
D: -; J: TRBJ1-2; V: TRBV6-8; size: few; CDR3: CAISAQGKSNYGYTF; DNA: TGTGCCATCAGTGCTCAGGGGAAGTCTAACTATGGCTACACCTTC
D: TRBD2; J: TRBJ2-1; V: TRBV5-1; size: -; CDR3: CASSLGLAEGYNEQFF; DNA: TGCGCCAGCAGCTTGGGACTAGCGGAGGGATACAATGAGCAGTTCTTC
D: -; J: TRBJ1-1; V: TRBV5-1; size: -; CDR3: CASSGGLPGTEAFF; DNA: TGCGCCAGCAGCGGGGGTCTCCCTGGCACTGAAGCTTTCTTT
D: -; J: TRBJ2-7; V: TRBV11-3; size: -; CDR3: CASSQLSLGYEQYF; DNA: TGTGCCAGCAGCCAACTGAGTCTGGGCTACGAGCAGTACTTC
D: TRBD2; J: TRBJ2-1; V: TRBV11-3; size: medium-sized; CDR3: CASSSGGGYNEQFF; DNA: TGTGCCAGCAGCTCTGGGGGGGGCTACAATGAGCAGTTCTTC
D: TRBD1; J: TRBJ2-7; V: TRBV27; size: few; CDR3: CASSLPPGTGAYEQYF; DNA: TGTGCCAGCAGTTTACCCCCCGGGACAGGGGCCTACGAGCAGTACTTC
D: -; J: TRBJ1-1; V: TRBV25-1; size: -; CDR3: CATTAGNTEAFF; DNA: TGTGCCACCACCGCGGGGAACACTGAAGCTTTCTTT
D: -; J: TRBJ1-1; V: TRBV5-1; size: -; CDR3: CASSLPTGNTEAFF; DNA: TGCGCCAGCAGCTTGCCGACAGGGAACACTGAAGCTTTCTTT
D: TRBD1; J: TRBJ2-7; V: TRBV30; size: few; CDR3: CAWSGQGATYEQYF; DNA: TGTGCCTGGAGTGGACAGGGGGCCACCTACGAGCAGTACTTC
D: -; J: TRBJ1-4; V: TRBV18; size: -; CDR3: CASSPNGTSLWKKLFF; DNA: TGTGCCAGCTCACCGAACGGGACCTCCCTTTGGAAAAAACTGTTTTTT
D: -; J: TRBJ2-1; V: TRBV11-3; size: -; CDR3: CASSWTGLYNEQFF; DNA: TGTGCCAGCAGCTGGACGGGACTTTACAATGAGCAGTTCTTC
D: TRBD2; J: TRBJ2-1; V: TRBV19; size: -; CDR3: CASSIDPIGRANNEQFF; DNA: TGTGCCAGTAGTATAGATCCCATCGGGAGGGCCAACAATGAGCAGTTCTTC
D: -; J: TRBJ1-6; V: TRBV28; size: -; CDR3: CASSFSGSYNSPLHF; DNA: TGTGCCAGCAGTTTCTCGGGCTCCTATAATTCACCCCTCCACTTT
D: -; J: TRBJ2-2; V: TRBV28; size: -; CDR3: CASSRRFTGELFF; DNA: TGTGCCAGCAGTCGACGGTTCACCGGGGAGCTGTTTTTT
D: -; J: TRBJ2-1; V: TRBV1; size: -; CDR3: CASSQEGPEVKFF; DNA: TGCGCCAGCAGCCAAGAGGGGCCAGAAGTTAAGTTCTTC
D: -; J: TRBJ1-1; V: TRBV28; size: -; CDR3: CASSLIRAGAFF; DNA: TGTGCCAGCAGTTTAATCAGGGCCGGGGCTTTCTTT
D: -; J: TRBJ1-1; V: TRBV19; size: -; CDR3: CASSIGSGREAFF; DNA: TGTGCCAGTAGTATTGGATCAGGACGTGAAGCTTTCTTT
D: -; J: TRBJ2-1; V: TRBV11-3; size: few; CDR3: CASSLETGWAYNEQFF; DNA: TGTGCCAGCAGCTTGGAGACGGGGTGGGCCTACAATGAGCAGTTCTTC
D: TRBD2; J: TRBJ2-2; V: TRBV28; size: -; CDR3: CASNGGFTGELFF; DNA: TGTGCCTCAAACGGGGGGTTCACCGGGGAGCTGTTTTTT
D: TRBD1; J: TRBJ1-1; V: TRBV5-1; size: -; CDR3: CASSKGQKYTEAFF; DNA: TGCGCCAGCAGCAAGGGACAGAAGTACACTGAAGCTTTCTTT
D: -; J: TRBJ1-1; V: TRBV2; size: medium-sized; CDR3: CASSKKQGRNTEAFF; DNA: TGTGCCAGCAGTAAGAAACAGGGAAGGAACACTGAAGCTTTCTTT
D: TRBD1; J: TRBJ1-2; V: TRBV5-1; size: -; CDR3: CASSYRQGVSSYGYTF; DNA: TGCGCCAGCAGCTACAGACAGGGGGTATCCTCTTATGGCTACACCTTC
D: TRBD2; J: TRBJ2-3; V: TRBV11-3; size: few; CDR3: CASSLYLAGGSSTDTQYF; DNA: TGTGCCAGCAGCCTCTATTTAGCGGGAGGGTCGAGCACAGATACGCAGTATTTT
D: TRBD2; J: TRBJ2-1; V: TRBV11-3; size: large; CDR3: CASSLDGLAGDEQFF; DNA: TGTGCCAGCAGCTTAGATGGACTAGCGGGAGACGAGCAGTTCTTC
D: TRBD1; J: TRBJ2-7; V: TRBV15; size: large; CDR3: CATSRDGQGPYEQYF; DNA: TGTGCCACCAGCAGAGATGGACAGGGACCCTACGAGCAGTACTTC
D: TRBD1; J: TRBJ1-4; V: TRBV6-8; size: few; CDR3: CASSVGQGLEKLFF; DNA: TGTGCCAGCAGTGTGGGACAGGGGCTCGAAAAACTGTTTTTT
D: -; J: TRBJ2-3; V: TRBV6-8; size: few; CDR3: CASSPQGGADTQYF; DNA: TGTGCCAGCAGTCCACAGGGGGGGGCGGATACGCAGTATTTT
D: TRBD1; J: TRBJ1-2; V: TRBV11-3; size: few; CDR3: CASSLTGATIFYTF; DNA: TGTGCCAGCAGCCTTACAGGGGCCACTATCTTTTACACCTTC
D: TRBD1; J: TRBJ1-6; V: TRBV30; size: -; CDR3: CACNPGQGRSPLHF; DNA: TGTGCCTGCAACCCGGGACAGGGCAGATCACCCCTCCACTTT
D: -; J: TRBJ1-1; V: TRBV30; size: -; CDR3: CAWSVVPRVTEAFF; DNA: TGTGCCTGGAGTGTAGTCCCCAGGGTGACTGAAGCTTTCTTT
D: -; J: TRBJ1-3; V: TRBV19; size: -; CDR3: CASSTSKTGNTIYF; DNA: TGTGCCAGTAGTACCTCGAAGACCGGAAACACCATATATTTT
D: -; J: TRBJ2-1; V: TRBV29-1; size: once; CDR3: CSVLKRPYNEQFF; DNA: TGCAGCGTTCTCAAGAGGCCCTACAATGAGCAGTTCTTC
D: -; J: TRBJ2-2; V: TRBV11-1; size: -; CDR3: CASSLNEGNTGELFF; DNA: TGTGCTAGCAGCTTAAATGAGGGGAACACCGGGGAGCTGTTTTTT
D: -; J: TRBJ1-1; V: TRBV9; size: -; CDR3: CASSVSALDTEAFF; DNA: TGTGCCAGCAGCGTGTCTGCCCTGGACACTGAAGCTTTCTTT
D: -; J: TRBJ2-6; V: TRBV9; size: few; CDR3: CASSVEGAGANVLTF; DNA: TGTGCCAGCAGCGTAGAGGGGGCTGGGGCCAACGTCCTGACTTTC
D: TRBD1; J: TRBJ1-2; V: TRBV18; size: -; CDR3: CASSRRQGVPTNYGYTF; DNA: TGTGCCAGCTCACGGCGACAGGGGGTCCCAACGAACTATGGCTACACCTTC
D: TRBD1; J: TRBJ1-2; V: TRBV28; size: few; CDR3: CASSSRDRGYGYTF; DNA: TGTGCCAGCAGTAGCCGGGACAGGGGCTATGGCTACACCTTC